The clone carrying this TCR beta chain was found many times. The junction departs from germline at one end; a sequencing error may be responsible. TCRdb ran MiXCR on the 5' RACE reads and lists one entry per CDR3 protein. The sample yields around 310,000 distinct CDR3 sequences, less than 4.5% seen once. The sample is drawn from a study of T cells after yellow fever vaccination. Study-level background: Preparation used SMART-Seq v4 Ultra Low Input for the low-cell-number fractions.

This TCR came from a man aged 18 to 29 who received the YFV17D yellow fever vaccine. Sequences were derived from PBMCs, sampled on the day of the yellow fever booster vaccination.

The CDR3 nucleotides are TGCGCCAGCAGCCAAGATGGGGACTCCGACAATGAGCAGTTCTTC. Its protein is CASSQDGDSDNEQFF. The chain recombines TRBV4-3 with TRBJ2-1, with D possibly TRBD2 on 6 matching bases. CDR3 length equals 15 residues. Germline V gene data show CDR1 as LGHNA and CDR2 as YSLEER.